Below, one TCR beta chain is given with its context. The CDR3 consists of 12 residues. The germline V and J ends were trimmed by 5 bases and 6 bases, with 11 bases remaining between them. CDR1 is SGHTA, CDR2 FQGTGA, per germline. These data belong to a study of blood T cell repertoires in COVID-19. Study-wide background: T cells, B-cell-depleted T cells, or PBMCs provided the cDNA or gDNA that served as material.

The repertoire was sequenced with immunoSEQ multiplex PCR; TCRdb's copy has only in-frame clones and lacks some. This sample has roughly 290,000 clones, with roughly 89% found just once. Sequenced: PBMCs or T cells enriched from blood (not recorded which). The chain joins TRBV7-3 to TRBJ2-7; D gene unclear. The receptor's source is a woman in her thirties or forties who had recovered from COVID-19. CDR3 amino acids: CASSPPSGEQYF. The CDR3 DNA reads TGTGCCAGCAGCCCCCCCAGTGGCGAGCAGTACTTC. The variable domain in full, with the rest retrieved from reference TRBV7-3 and TRBJ2-7, is GAGVSQTPSNKVTEKGKYVELRCDPISGHTALYWYRQSLGQGPEFLIYFQGTGAADDSGLPNDRFFAVRPEGSVSTLKIQRTERGDSAVYLCASSPPSGEQYFGPGTRLTVT.